These 22 T cell receptor beta chains were sequenced from one sample in a study of T cell responses to AZD1222 COVID-19 vaccine. The method was immunoSEQ multiplex PCR; TCRdb's version includes in-frame clones alone and lacks a portion of them. The sample holds about 85,000 clones, roughly 86% seen once. Sequencing was performed on peripheral blood, taken on day 0 of AZD1222 vaccination. Receptors originate from an adult in good health.

This chain uses TRBV27 with TRBJ2-1; 7 nucleotides agree with TRBD2. V gave up 2 bases and J gave up 1 base; unmatched junction bases: 5. The V gene's germline CDR1 is MNHEY and CDR2 SMNVEV (reference sequence). The CDR3 is 16 amino acids. CDR3 DNA: TGTGCCAGCAGTTTAGACGGACTAGTTTCCTACAATGAGCAGTTCTTC. Protein: CASSLDGLVSYNEQFF.

This chain joins TRBV5-1 and TRBJ2-5; 8 bases line up with TRBD1. Trimming removed 1 base from V and 5 bases from J; junction bases left unmatched: 10. The CDR3 is 16 residues long. CDR1 and CDR2 from the germline V gene are SGHRS and YFSETQ. CDR3 nucleotide sequence: TGCGCCAGCAGCTTGTTTTGGACAGGGCCCGGCGAGACCCAGTACTTC. Protein product: CASSLFWTGPGETQYF.

The gene calls are TRBV9 and TRBJ2-1; tentatively, D is TRBD1 (6 bases). V shed 0 bases and J shed 10 bases, with 11 bases lying between them. CDR3 length equals 13 residues. Germline-derived CDR1 and CDR2 are SGDLS and YYNGEE. In DNA, the CDR3 is TGTGCCAGCAGCGTAGTATCCAGGGGCGAGCAGTTCTTC. The encoded protein is CASSVVSRGEQFF. Full variable domain (missing parts from reference TRBV9 and TRBJ2-1): DSGVTQTPKHLITATGQRVTLRCSPRSGDLSVYWYQQSLDQGLQFLIQYYNGEERAKGNILERFSAQQFPDLHSELNLSSLELGDSALYFCASSVVSRGEQFFGPGTRLTVL.

Only a few counts were recorded for this clone. The J gene is TRBJ1-5, the V gene TRBV19, with 8 bases lining up with TRBD1. The CDR3 spans 14 residues. Trimming at V came to 8 bases and at J to 3 bases, leaving 6 bases not matched to a gene. Germline V gene data show CDR1 as LNHDA and CDR2 as SQIVND (reference sequence). The CDR3 DNA reads as TGTGCCAGTTCGGGGACAGGACTCAATCAGCCCCAGCATTTT. Translating it yields CASSGTGLNQPQHF.

V usage is TRBV5-1 and J usage is TRBJ2-7; TRBD1 matches 8 bases. The V and J ends lost 4 bases and 6 bases, in that order; junction bases with no gene match: 6. CDR1 and CDR2 (germline): SGHRS, YFSETQ. The CDR3 extends over 13 amino acids. This CDR3 is CASSPTGEFEQYF. In DNA, the CDR3 is TGCGCCAGCAGCCCGACAGGGGAGTTCGAGCAGTACTTC.

The J gene is TRBJ2-7, the V gene TRBV5-1; D ambiguous. The germline V and J ends were trimmed by 4 bases and 2 bases, with 16 bases remaining between them. The germline gives CDR1 SGHRS, CDR2 YFSETQ. The CDR3 spans 15 residues. The CDR3 coding sequence is TGCGCCAGCAGCCCCCGGACCTCCGCTACCTACGAGCAGTACTTC. This encodes CASSPRTSATYEQYF.

The chain has TRBV27 and TRBJ2-5, with 9 bases lining up with TRBD1. V dropped 5 bases and J dropped 2; count of bases not matched to a gene: 6. The CDR3 length is 15 residues. The germline V gene has CDR1 MNHEY and CDR2 SMNVEV (reference sequence). The CDR3 spells CASSPGTGRQETQYF. CDR3 sequence (DNA): TGTGCCAGCAGTCCGGGGACAGGGAGACAAGAGACCCAGTACTTC.

The genes are TRBV25-1 and TRBJ1-2; no definite D call. Trimming shortened V by 6 bases and J by 4 bases, and 18 bases separated the two germline ends. Germline V gene lookup returns CDR1 MGHDK and CDR2 SYGVNS. CDR3 length: 15 amino acids. CDR3 DNA: TGTGCCAGCAGCGCGGATCTTTCATCTCTCTATGGCTACACCTTC. Translated: CASSADLSSLYGYTF.

J is TRBJ2-1 and V is TRBV11-1; the match to TRBD2 covers 9 bases. The CDR3 spans 14 residues. V trimming: 5 bases; J trimming: 9 bases; junction bases outside the gene matches: 8. The germline V gene encodes CDR1 SGHAT and CDR2 FQDESV (reference sequence). The CDR3 sequence: CASSGLAPRGEQFF. DNA of the CDR3: TGTGCCAGCAGCGGACTAGCGCCCCGGGGTGAGCAGTTCTTC.

The chain joins TRBV2 to TRBJ1-1, with 7 bases identical to TRBD1. Germline lookup yields CDR1 SNHLY and CDR2 FYNNEI. The CDR3 contains 14 residues. V gave up 5 bases and J gave up 1 base; unmatched junction bases: 4. This CDR3 reads CASSKTGRNTEAFF. The DNA for the CDR3 is TGTGCCAGCAGTAAGACAGGGAGGAACACTGAAGCTTTCTTT.

CDR3 sequence: CASSYRVESQPQHF. The CDR3 region has the DNA TGTGCCAGCAGTTACAGGGTTGAAAGTCAGCCCCAGCATTTT. V is TRBV6-5 and J is TRBJ1-5; no firm D call. Germline-derived CDR1 and CDR2 are MNHEY and SVGAGI. Trimming took 2 bases from V and 6 from J, leaving 11 bases between them. CDR3 length equals 14 residues.

This chain joins TRBV6-5 and TRBJ1-6, with D possibly matching TRBD1 (5 bases). The V gene lost 6 bases and the J gene lost 4 bases, with 7 bases spanning the gap. CDR3 size: 13 residues. CDR1 is MNHEY and CDR2 is SVGAGI in the germline V gene. The CDR3 nucleotides are TGTGCCAGCAGAGGGGTTTATAATTCACCCCTCCACTTT. Translation gives CASRGVYNSPLHF.

This rearrangement joins TRBV5-6 to TRBJ2-7, with 10 bases identical to TRBD1. This CDR3 comprises 13 residues. V was clipped by 6 bases and J by 7 bases; unmatched bases: 7. Germline loops: CDR1 SGHDT, CDR2 YYEEEE. CDR3 protein: CASTPTGGWEQYF. In nucleotides, the CDR3 is TGTGCCAGCACCCCGACAGGGGGCTGGGAGCAGTACTTC.

The J gene is TRBJ2-1, the V gene TRBV14, with 10 bases aligning to TRBD1. The CDR3 has 16 amino acids. Per germline, CDR1 SGHDN and CDR2 FVKESK. J was trimmed by 4 bases and V by 1 base; bases with no gene match: 4. This chain's CDR3 is CASSQGGTGEYNEQFF. In nucleotides, the CDR3 is TGTGCCAGCAGCCAAGGCGGGACAGGGGAATACAATGAGCAGTTCTTC.

In this sample, this clone turned up once. V usage is TRBV27 and J usage is TRBJ2-2, with TRBD2 matching 10 bases. Germline lookup yields CDR1 MNHEY and CDR2 SMNVEV (reference sequence). The V gene end was trimmed by 3 bases and the J gene end by 8 bases; junction bases not matched to a gene: 6. This CDR3 spans 15 amino acids. The CDR3 sequence: CASSFSLAGEGELFF. DNA for the CDR3: TGTGCCAGCAGTTTTTCGCTAGCGGGAGAAGGGGAGCTGTTTTTT.

This chain joins TRBV21-1 and TRBJ2-7. TRBV21-1 has pseudogene status. The CDR3 is 15 residues long. The CDR3 DNA reads as TGTGCCAGCAGCAAAGGATGGGCTTGGGGCTACGAGCAGTACTTC. Its protein product is CASSKGWAWGYEQYF.

This chain connects TRBV5-1 to TRBJ1-1, with TRBD1 matching 10 bases. This CDR3 has 15 amino acids. CDR1 and CDR2 from the germline V gene are SGHRS and YFSETQ. Trimming at V came to 3 bases and at J to 3 bases, leaving 5 bases not matched to a gene. CDR3: CASSWDRGVYTEAFF. For the CDR3, the DNA is TGCGCCAGCAGCTGGGACAGGGGCGTCTACACTGAAGCTTTCTTT.

The rearrangement uses TRBV5-1 and TRBJ2-5; D may be TRBD2 (7 bases). Germline CDR1 SGHRS, CDR2 YFSETQ. The CDR3 totals 14 residues. The V gene lost 0 bases and the J gene lost 5 bases, with 11 bases spanning the gap. CDR3 sequence (DNA): TGCGCCAGCAGCTTGGGCGGGGGCGCGGAGACCCAGTACTTC. Amino acid sequence: CASSLGGGAETQYF.

The chain's CDR3 is CASSQVAVSNGFSGNTIYF. DNA for the CDR3: TGCGCCAGCAGCCAAGTGGCAGTATCGAATGGGTTCTCTGGAAACACCATATATTTT. The chain uses TRBV4-3 and TRBJ1-3; D is undetermined. The CDR3 sequence is 19 residues long. Germline V gene lookup returns CDR1 LGHNA and CDR2 YSLEER. With 1 base removed from V and 0 bases from J, the gap between germline ends came to 19 bases.

The rearrangement uses TRBV5-6 and TRBJ2-7, with D perhaps matching TRBD1 or TRBD2 (5 bases each). The CDR3 sequence is 15 residues long. The ends were cut back, 6 bases at V and 9 bases at J, with 25 bases in the middle. Per the germline V gene, CDR1 is SGHDT and CDR2 is YYEEEE. CDR3 region: CASNRDPDPRSGQYF. The DNA of the CDR3 is TGTGCCAGCAACCGGGACCCGGACCCTCGGTCGGGGCAGTACTTC.

The chain couples TRBV5-1 to TRBJ2-7, with 9 nucleotides matching TRBD2. The CDR3 is made up of 16 amino acids. Germline lookup yields CDR1 SGHRS and CDR2 YFSETQ. J gave up 0 bases and V 1 base, and 5 bases lay outside the gene matches. The CDR3 DNA reads as TGCGCCAGCAGCTTGCCTAGCGGGGTCAGCTCCTACGAGCAGTACTTC. It translates to CASSLPSGVSSYEQYF. Variable domain in full (rest from reference TRBV5-1 and TRBJ2-7): KAGVTQTPRYLIKTRGQQVTLSCSPISGHRSVSWYQQTPGQGLQFLFEYFSETQRNKGNFPGRFSGRQFSNSRSEMNVSTLELGDSALYLCASSLPSGVSSYEQYFGPGTRLTVT.

The chain employs TRBV30 and TRBJ1-5; 10 bases agree with TRBD1. The V gene end was trimmed by 0 bases and the J gene end by 5 bases; junction bases not matched to a gene: 4. Germline loops: CDR1 GTSNPN, CDR2 SVGIG (reference sequence). The CDR3 contains 15 residues. CDR3 sequence reads: CAWSVRQGAYQPQHF. The CDR3 nucleotides read TGTGCCTGGAGTGTACGACAGGGGGCTTATCAGCCCCAGCATTTT.